One sample yielded the 27 T cell receptor beta chains listed below, sequenced in a study of OX40 agonist ivuxolimab in advanced cancers. Assay used: immunoSEQ multiplex PCR; TCRdb lists only in-frame clones, some missing. This sample has about 100,000 clones, with approximately 90% found just once. Sequences were derived from CD4+ or CD8+ T cells sorted from blood, sampled in a trial of the OX40 agonist ivuxolimab. Receptors originate from an adult with an advanced solid tumor such as melanoma, head and neck, liver or kidney cancer.

The rearrangement links TRBV28 to TRBJ2-3, with TRBD2 matching over 14 bases. V shed 6 bases and J 6 bases; nucleotides not matched to a gene: 11. This CDR3 contains 17 residues. Germline V CDR1 and CDR2: MDHEN, SYDVKM. DNA for the CDR3: TGTGCCAGCAGCCTAGGGAGACTAGCGGGAGGGGAGGATACGCAGTATTTT. Translation gives CASSLGRLAGGEDTQYF.

This chain connects TRBV18 to TRBJ1-5, with D possibly matching TRBD1 (5 bases). Germline assignment: CDR1 KGHSH and CDR2 LQKENI. Deletions cut 2 bases from V and 3 bases from J, with 11 bases between. The CDR3 consists of 15 residues. CDR3 DNA sequence: TGTGCCAGCTCACCAGTCAGGGAATACAATCAGCCCCAGCATTTT. It specifies CASSPVREYNQPQHF.

The chain is built from TRBV2 and TRBJ2-7, with D possibly matching TRBD1 (6 bases). Trimming left V 8 bases short and J 3 bases short, with 11 bases between. In germline, CDR1 is SNHLY, CDR2 FYNNEI. The CDR3 is 12 amino acids. CDR3 residues: CASHRDHYEQYF. The CDR3 DNA sequence: TGTGCCAGCCACAGGGACCACTACGAGCAGTACTTC. Based on the CDR3 plus reference TRBV2 and TRBJ2-7, the full variable domain is EPEVTQTPSHQVTQMGQEVILRCVPISNHLYFYWYRQILGQKVEFLVSFYNNEISEKSEIFDDQFSVERPDGSNFTLKIRSTKLEDSAMYFCASHRDHYEQYFGPGTRLTVT.

This clone appeared once. The rearrangement uses TRBV10-3 and TRBJ2-1; TRBD2 is a possible D gene (6 bases). V gave up 4 bases and J gave up 4 bases, with 14 bases separating them. The CDR3 consists of 15 residues. The germline V gene has CDR1 ENHRY and CDR2 SYGVKD. The CDR3: CAISGGTVGYNEQFF. CDR3 nucleotide sequence: TGTGCCATCAGTGGCGGGACGGTAGGATACAATGAGCAGTTCTTC.

The chain combines TRBV5-1 with TRBJ1-6, with D perhaps matching TRBD1 (5 bases). The V end was cut by 1 base, the J end by 5 bases, with 13 bases between. Germline-derived CDR1 and CDR2 are SGHRS and YFSETQ. This CDR3 region has 16 residues. CDR3 bases: TGCGCCAGCAGCTTGAGAGGGGAGAGGGATAATTCACCCCTCCACTTT. Translation gives CASSLRGERDNSPLHF.

The chain couples TRBV11-2 to TRBJ2-7, with D maybe TRBD1 (6 bases). Germline lookup yields CDR1 SGHAT and CDR2 FQNNGV. V was trimmed by 3 bases and J by 1 base, leaving 10 bases between them. The CDR3 has 14 amino acids. CDR3 loop: CASSFRDTSYEQYF. CDR3 DNA: TGTGCCAGCAGCTTCCGGGACACTTCCTACGAGCAGTACTTC. Variable domain in full (rest from reference TRBV11-2 and TRBJ2-7): EAGVAQSPRYKIIEKRQSVAFWCNPISGHATLYWYQQILGQGPKLLIQFQNNGVVDDSQLPKDRFSAERLKGVDSTLKIQPAKLEDSAVYLCASSFRDTSYEQYFGPGTRLTVT.

The V call is TRBV9, the J call TRBJ2-5, with D hard to call. This CDR3 is built from 15 residues. Germline lookup yields CDR1 SGDLS and CDR2 YYNGEE. Between the trimmed V and J ends, which lost 0 bases and 4 bases, there was a span of 13 bases. The CDR3 nucleotides are TGTGCCAGCAGCGTAGGTGCGACCCCGGGAGAGACCCAGTACTTC. Residues: CASSVGATPGETQYF.

This chain connects TRBV27 to TRBJ1-2, with D tentatively TRBD1 (6 bases). Per the germline V gene, CDR1 is MNHEY and CDR2 is SMNVEV (reference sequence). The CDR3 runs 16 residues. The V and J ends lost 5 bases and 2 bases respectively, with 18 bases between them. CDR3 region: CASSPAGAGLNYGYTF. CDR3 DNA sequence: TGTGCCAGCAGTCCGGCAGGGGCAGGCCTGAACTATGGCTACACCTTC.

The chain employs TRBV5-1 and TRBJ1-6; TRBD1 aligns across 7 bases. Germline lookup yields CDR1 SGHRS and CDR2 YFSETQ. The junction had 2 bases not matched to a gene; V was cut back by 0 bases and J by 5 bases. CDR3 length: 15 residues. This CDR3 reads CASSLGGTDNSPLHF. DNA for the CDR3: TGCGCCAGCAGCTTGGGGGGGACAGATAATTCACCCCTCCACTTT.

The count of this clone is one. The CDR3 loop reads CASSVGQGAGTSVREQYF. The DNA of the CDR3 is TGTGCCAGCAGCGTAGGACAGGGGGCCGGGACTAGCGTCAGGGAGCAGTACTTC. The chain carries TRBV9 and TRBJ2-7, with D perhaps being TRBD1 or TRBD2 (10 bases each). The V and J ends lost 0 bases and 7 bases respectively, with 26 bases between them. CDR1 is SGDLS and CDR2 is YYNGEE in the germline V gene. This CDR3 contains 18 residues.

The J gene is TRBJ1-1, the V gene TRBV28, with D perhaps matching TRBD1 (5 bases). The germline V and J ends were trimmed by 8 bases and 7 bases, with 17 bases remaining between them. Germline lookup yields CDR1 MDHEN and CDR2 SYDVKM. The CDR3 length is 13 residues. The CDR3 DNA follows: TGTGCCAGCCGAGTTAACCAGGGCTTTGAAGCTTTCTTT. This codes for CASRVNQGFEAFF.

In nucleotides, the CDR3 is TGTGCCAGCAGTGTGACGACTAGCGGTCAACGGACCCAGTACTTC. Protein: CASSVTTSGQRTQYF. This rearrangement joins TRBV6-1 to TRBJ2-5, with 9 bases aligning to TRBD2. Germline loops: CDR1 MNHNS, CDR2 SASEGT. The CDR3 is 15 amino acids. J lost 7 bases, V lost 4 bases, and 10 bases had no gene match.

V gene TRBV11-3 combines with J gene TRBJ2-2; D not resolved. The CDR3 length is 15 residues. V gave up 4 bases and J gave up 4 bases, with 13 bases separating them. The germline V gene encodes CDR1 SGHNT and CDR2 YENEEA. The CDR3 nucleotides are TGTGCCAGCAGCTATGTGGGATTAACCACCGGGGAGCTGTTTTTT. It translates to CASSYVGLTTGELFF.

The V and J genes are TRBV29-1 and TRBJ1-2, with D possibly being TRBD1 (6 bases). CDR3 size: 12 residues. Looked up from germline, CDR1 is SQVTM and CDR2 is ANQGSEA. The V and J ends lost 6 bases and 7 bases respectively, with 15 bases between them. The CDR3 DNA sequence: TGCAGCGTCGATAAAGGGGGGGGTGGCTACACCTTC. This translates into CSVDKGGGGYTF.

This clone was counted a few times. V gene TRBV6-1 combines with J gene TRBJ1-5; 9 nucleotides line up with TRBD1. The CDR3 length is 14 residues. Trimming removed 5 bases from V and 6 bases from J; junction bases left unmatched: 5. CDR1 MNHNS and CDR2 SASEGT come from the germline V gene. The CDR3 DNA reads as TGTGCCAGCAGTCCACAGGGGGCAGGTCAGCCCCAGCATTTT. This sequence encodes CASSPQGAGQPQHF.

The CDR3 coding sequence is TGTGCCTGGAGTGTACCGCGTGGAGAGCAGTACTTC. The encoded protein is CAWSVPRGEQYF. The rearrangement joins TRBV30 to TRBJ2-7; D gene unclear. This CDR3 is 12 amino acids long. V was shortened by 0 bases and J by 7 bases, with 10 bases between the two germline ends. Germline V gene data show CDR1 as GTSNPN and CDR2 as SVGIG (reference sequence).

The chain has TRBV11-2 and TRBJ2-7; D may be TRBD2 (6 bases). The CDR3 totals 13 residues. Germline CDR1 and CDR2: SGHAT and FQNNGV. V was clipped by 5 bases and J by 7 bases, with 15 bases between them. In nucleotides, the CDR3 is TGTGCCAGCAGCGGGGACTTCTTAGGGGAGCAGTACTTC. Its translation is CASSGDFLGEQYF.

The chain uses TRBV5-6 and TRBJ2-7, with TRBD1 identical over 7 bases. CDR3 length: 15 amino acids. CDR1 and CDR2 (germline): SGHDT, YYEEEE. Trimming at V came to 2 bases and at J to 1 base, leaving 6 bases not matched to a gene. The CDR3 bases are TGTGCCAGCAGCTTAGACAGGGTGTCGTCCTACGAGCAGTACTTC. The encoded protein is CASSLDRVSSYEQYF.

This clone was counted a few times. The V call is TRBV5-1, the J call TRBJ2-7, with 10 bases identical to TRBD1. Trimming at V came to 4 bases and at J to 5 bases, leaving 6 bases not matched to a gene. CDR3 length: 14 residues. Germline V gene lookup returns CDR1 SGHRS and CDR2 YFSETQ. Here the CDR3 reads CASSPGTGANEQYF. In nucleotides, the CDR3 is TGCGCCAGCAGCCCAGGGACAGGGGCTAACGAGCAGTACTTC.

The chain is built from TRBV27 and TRBJ2-7; tentatively, D is TRBD1 (5 bases). V lost 7 bases, J lost 7 bases, and 11 bases lay in between. This CDR3 contains 11 residues. Looked up from germline, CDR1 is MNHEY and CDR2 is SMNVEV (reference sequence). CDR3: CASKAYREQYF. CDR3 coding DNA: TGTGCCAGCAAAGCCTACAGGGAGCAGTACTTC.

V and J are TRBV28 and TRBJ1-2; a possible D gene is TRBD1 (5 bases). The CDR3 spans 15 residues. From germline, CDR1 is MDHEN and CDR2 SYDVKM. With 5 bases removed from V and 5 bases from J, the gap between germline ends came to 18 bases. CDR3 sequence: CASSQSTGAFYGYTF. The CDR3 DNA reads as TGTGCCAGCAGTCAATCGACCGGGGCTTTTTATGGCTACACCTTC.

This clone was observed once. At one end the junction does not follow the germline gene, possibly because of a read error. The chain employs TRBV5-5 and TRBJ2-2; 9 nucleotides agree with TRBD2. This CDR3 comprises 15 residues. The germline V gene has CDR1 SGHKS and CDR2 YYEKEE (reference sequence). DNA for the CDR3: TGTGCCAGCAGCCCTCTAGCGGGGAACGCCGGGGAGCTGTTTTTT. Translating it yields CASSPLAGNAGELFF. Supplemented by reference TRBV5-5 and TRBJ2-2, the full variable domain reads DAGVTQSPTHLIKTRGQQVTLRCSPISGHKSVSWYQQVLGQGPQFIFQYYEKEERGRGNFPDRFSARQFPNYSSELNVNALLLGDSALYLCASSPLAGNAGELFFGEGSRLTVL.

The chain has TRBV4-3 and TRBJ1-6; the D is unclear. V lost 4 bases and J lost 7, with 14 bases in between. Germline loops: CDR1 LGHNA, CDR2 YSLEER. This CDR3 has 15 amino acids. CDR3 bases: TGCGCCAGCAGCCCGGGCTGGGAACCAAATTCACCCCTCCACTTT. Its translation is CASSPGWEPNSPLHF.

The chain uses TRBV6-5 and TRBJ2-3; D is uncertain. The V end was cut by 5 bases, the J end by 6 bases, with 12 bases between. Germline CDR1 and CDR2: MNHEY and SVGAGI. CDR3 size: 13 residues. Here the CDR3 reads CASSRYSGDTQYF. CDR3 nucleotides: TGTGCCAGCAGTCGTTATTCCGGTGATACGCAGTATTTT.

The chain employs TRBV5-4 and TRBJ2-7; 7 nucleotides agree with TRBD1. Germline V CDR1 and CDR2: SGHNT, YYREEE (reference sequence). V lost 4 bases, J lost 3 bases, and 10 bases stayed unmatched. The CDR3 is made up of 15 amino acids. The CDR3 protein is CASSRGGSALYEQYF. CDR3 nucleotides: TGTGCCAGCAGCCGAGGGGGCTCAGCACTCTACGAGCAGTACTTC.

The rearrangement uses TRBV25-1 and TRBJ1-2, with a tentative D call TRBD1 (5 bases). CDR3 length: 13 amino acids. Germline loops: CDR1 MGHDK, CDR2 SYGVNS. The V and J ends lost 7 bases and 8 bases respectively, with 17 bases between them. CDR3 DNA sequence: TGTGCCAGCACATTTGGTGGGGGGTACGGCTACACCTTC. It translates to CASTFGGGYGYTF.

The chain has TRBV6-1 and TRBJ1-5; D is uncertain. Trimming pared 5 bases from V and 1 base from J, leaving 6 bases between. CDR3 length equals 13 residues. Germline V gene data show CDR1 as MNHNS and CDR2 as SASEGT. Here the CDR3 DNA reads TGTGCCAGCAGTTGGCAGAGCAATCAGCCCCAGCATTTT. This translates into CASSWQSNQPQHF.